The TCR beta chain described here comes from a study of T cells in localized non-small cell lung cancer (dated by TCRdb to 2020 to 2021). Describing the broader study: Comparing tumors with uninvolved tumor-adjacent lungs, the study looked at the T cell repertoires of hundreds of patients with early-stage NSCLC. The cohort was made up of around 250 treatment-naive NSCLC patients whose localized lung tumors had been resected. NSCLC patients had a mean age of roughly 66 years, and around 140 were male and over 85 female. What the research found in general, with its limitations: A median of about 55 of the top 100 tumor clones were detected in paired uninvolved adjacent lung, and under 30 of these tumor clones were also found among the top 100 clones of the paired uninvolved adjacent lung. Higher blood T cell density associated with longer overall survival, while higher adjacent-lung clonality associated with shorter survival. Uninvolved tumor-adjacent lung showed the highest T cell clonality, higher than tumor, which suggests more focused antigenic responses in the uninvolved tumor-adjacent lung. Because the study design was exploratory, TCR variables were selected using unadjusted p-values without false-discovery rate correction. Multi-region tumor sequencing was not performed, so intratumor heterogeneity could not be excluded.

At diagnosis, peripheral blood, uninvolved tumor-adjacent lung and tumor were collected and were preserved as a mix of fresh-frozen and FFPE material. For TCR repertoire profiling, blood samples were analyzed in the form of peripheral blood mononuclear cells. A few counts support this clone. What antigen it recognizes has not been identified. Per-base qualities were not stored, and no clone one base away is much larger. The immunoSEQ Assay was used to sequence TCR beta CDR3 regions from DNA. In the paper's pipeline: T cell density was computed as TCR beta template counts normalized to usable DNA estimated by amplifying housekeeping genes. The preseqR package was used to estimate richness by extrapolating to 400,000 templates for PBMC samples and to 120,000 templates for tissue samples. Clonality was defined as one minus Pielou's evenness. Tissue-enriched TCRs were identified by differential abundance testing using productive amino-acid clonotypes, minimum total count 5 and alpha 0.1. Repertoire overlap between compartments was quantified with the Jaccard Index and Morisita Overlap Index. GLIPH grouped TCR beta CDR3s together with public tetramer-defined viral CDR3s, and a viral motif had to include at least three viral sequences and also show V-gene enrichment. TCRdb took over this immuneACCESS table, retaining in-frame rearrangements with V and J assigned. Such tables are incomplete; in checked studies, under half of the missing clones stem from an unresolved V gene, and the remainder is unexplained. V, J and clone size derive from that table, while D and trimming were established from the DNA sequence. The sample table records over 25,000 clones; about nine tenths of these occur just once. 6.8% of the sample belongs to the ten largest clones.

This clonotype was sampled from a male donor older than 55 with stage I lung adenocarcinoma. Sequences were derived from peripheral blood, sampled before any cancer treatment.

The CDR3 protein sequence reads: CASSDTSVLPLNYGYTF. The sequenced DNA: TGTGCCAGCAGTGATACCTCCGTCCTCCCACTTAACTATGGCTACACCTTC. The sequence is built from TRBV6-1 and TRBJ1-2; the D gene is unclear. Reading from cysteine to phenylalanine, the CDR3 counts 17 amino acids. The entry retains the CDR3 DNA only, 51 bases that are in frame from base 1. CDR1 and CDR2 are read off the germline V gene as MNHNS and SASEGT. V is shortened by 3 bases, J by 1 base, and the region joining them spans 18 bases.